These 27 T cell receptor beta chains were sequenced from one sample in a study of CD8 T cells in ankylosing spondylitis. TCRdb processed the 5' RACE reads anew with MiXCR; each CDR3 protein has one entry. The table has 750,000 to 850,000 distinct CDR3 sequences, roughly 12% seen once; the top ten hold more than 0.5%. Antigens for these TCRs are unknown. Study-level results: Apparently characteristic of ankylosing spondylitis blood was a TCR beta motif (roughly eight highly homologous variants).

Sequenced material: blood, either unsorted or a sorted T cell fraction (not recorded which). The origin of the receptors is a male donor with ankylosing spondylitis.

This clonotype was seen more than once but under ten times. The chain joins TRBV20-1 to TRBJ1-1; the D is unclear. The length of the CDR3 is 14 residues. V was pared by 2 bases and J by 2 bases, with 12 bases between. Per germline, CDR1 DFQATT and CDR2 SNEGSKA (reference sequence). In nucleotides, the CDR3 is TGCAGTGCTAGACCAGCGAGCACCAACACTGAAGCTTTCTTT. This translates into CSARPASTNTEAFF.

The sample holds a few counts of this clonotype. The chain has TRBV20-1 and TRBJ2-3; a weak D match, TRBD1 (6 bases). Germline V gives CDR1 DFQATT, CDR2 SNEGSKA (reference sequence). Deletions cut 4 bases from V and 0 bases from J, with 11 bases between. The CDR3 is 14 amino acids. CDR3 in amino acids: CSATRGSSTDTQYF. DNA of the CDR3: TGCAGTGCTACCAGGGGTTCTAGCACAGATACGCAGTATTTT.

This clonotype was recorded a few times. This chain links TRBV29-1 with TRBJ2-7; 7 bases match TRBD1. Germline V gives CDR1 SQVTM, CDR2 ANQGSEA. The CDR3 runs 12 residues. Trimming at V came to 3 bases and at J to 5 bases, leaving 4 bases not matched to a gene. Here the CDR3 reads CSVDKGAHEQYF. The CDR3 nucleotides read TGCAGCGTTGATAAGGGGGCCCACGAGCAGTACTTC.

This clonotype was observed a handful of times. The chain combines TRBV5-1 with TRBJ2-5; 11 nucleotides align to TRBD2. The CDR3 extends over 15 amino acids. Germline V gene sequence: CDR1 SGHRS, CDR2 YFSETQ. V lost 3 bases and J lost 4; bases outside the gene matches: 5. CDR3 in amino acids: CASSSILAGVETQYF. The CDR3 DNA sequence: TGCGCCAGCAGCTCTATACTAGCGGGAGTAGAGACCCAGTACTTC.

The table lists this clonotype with many counts. The chain couples TRBV20-1 to TRBJ2-5; D gene uncertain. The CDR3 is 11 amino acids. The germline V gene encodes CDR1 DFQATT and CDR2 SNEGSKA (reference sequence). V lost 3 bases and J lost 5, with 7 bases in between. CDR3 amino acids: CSASGRETQYF. As DNA, the CDR3 is TGCAGTGCTAGCGGACGGGAGACCCAGTACTTC.

This chain joins TRBV6-5 and TRBJ1-2, with a tentative D call TRBD1 (5 bases). Deletions cut 2 bases from V and 8 bases from J, with 21 bases between. The germline V gene has CDR1 MNHEY and CDR2 SVGAGI. This CDR3 region has 16 residues. The CDR3 is CASSYDFRAVGQGYTF. DNA of the CDR3: TGTGCCAGCAGTTACGATTTCAGGGCCGTCGGCCAAGGCTACACCTTC.

This clonotype came up many times. The J gene is TRBJ2-7, the V gene TRBV7-2; 7 positions agree with TRBD2. The ends lost 3 bases at V and 3 bases at J; junction bases unmatched: 5. The CDR3 runs 14 residues. Germline V lookup: CDR1 SGHTA, CDR2 FQGNSA. CDR3 loop: CASSFRAGSYEQYF. CDR3 DNA: TGTGCCAGCAGCTTCCGAGCGGGAAGCTACGAGCAGTACTTC.

This clonotype has a handful of counts. This chain joins TRBV5-1 and TRBJ1-1; 10 bases agree with TRBD1. The CDR3 is 14 residues long. V shed 0 bases and J 8 bases; nucleotides not matched to a gene: 4. The V gene's germline CDR1 is SGHRS and CDR2 YFSETQ. The CDR3: CASSLETGGYEAFF. The CDR3 DNA follows: TGCGCCAGCAGCTTGGAGACAGGGGGCTACGAAGCTTTCTTT.

CDR3 bases: TGTGCCAGCAGCGTAGGAGGGGGGGACAATACCTACGAGCAGTACTTC. Translated: CASSVGGGDNTYEQYF. J is TRBJ2-7 and V is TRBV9, with D maybe TRBD2 (7 bases). The CDR3 totals 16 residues. With 0 bases removed from V and 2 bases from J, the gap between germline ends came to 15 bases. CDR1 and CDR2 (germline): SGDLS, YYNGEE. Based on the CDR3 plus reference TRBV9 and TRBJ2-7, the full variable domain is DSGVTQTPKHLITATGQRVTLRCSPRSGDLSVYWYQQSLDQGLQFLIQYYNGEERAKGNILERFSAQQFPDLHSELNLSSLELGDSALYFCASSVGGGDNTYEQYFGPGTRLTVT.

This clonotype was found many times. The chain carries TRBV7-2 and TRBJ1-2; D perhaps matches TRBD1 (5 bases). V lost 4 bases and J 4 bases, leaving 10 bases between the germline ends. Per germline, CDR1 SGHTA and CDR2 FQGNSA. The CDR3 loop spans 13 amino acids. The CDR3 coding sequence is TGTGCCAGCAGCTCGCAAGGGGTCTATGGCTACACCTTC. It specifies CASSSQGVYGYTF.

This chain connects TRBV6-5 to TRBJ1-2, with a weak D call TRBD1 (6 bases). The CDR3 sequence is 15 residues long. Trimming cost V 2 bases and J 7 bases, with 17 bases left between them. CDR1 is MNHEY and CDR2 is SVGAGI in the germline V gene. CDR3 sequence reads: CASSYVRGAPAGYTF. In DNA, the CDR3 is TGTGCCAGCAGTTACGTCCGGGGGGCTCCCGCTGGCTACACCTTC.

This clonotype was counted ten times or more. The rearrangement joins TRBV28 to TRBJ1-2; D not resolved. The CDR3 loop spans 13 amino acids. V lost 3 bases to trimming and J lost 8 bases, with 13 bases between them. Germline CDR1 and CDR2: MDHEN and SYDVKM. CDR3 protein: CASSFLGREGYTF. CDR3 nucleotide sequence: TGTGCCAGCAGTTTCCTAGGGCGGGAAGGCTACACCTTC.

In its sample, this clonotype was seen a few times. The chain combines TRBV6-1 with TRBJ2-1; 8 nucleotides line up with TRBD1. Unmatched junction bases numbered 3, after V lost 3 bases and J lost 2 bases. Per germline, CDR1 MNHNS and CDR2 SASEGT. The CDR3 covers 15 residues. The CDR3 region is CASSDLDRAYNEQFF. CDR3 DNA sequence: TGTGCCAGCAGTGACCTGGACAGGGCCTACAATGAGCAGTTCTTC.

This clonotype was counted ten times or more. The chain has TRBV4-3 and TRBJ2-5; weak D call: TRBD1 (5 bases). This CDR3 has 15 residues. Germline lookup yields CDR1 LGHNA and CDR2 YSLEER. V was pared by 0 bases and J by 5 bases, with 13 bases between. CDR3 bases: TGCGCCAGCAGCCAAGATAGAAACAGGCCGGAGACCCAGTACTTC. Translation gives CASSQDRNRPETQYF.

This clonotype has ten or more counts. This chain uses TRBV10-2 with TRBJ2-7; TRBD2 agrees at 14 bases. J was trimmed by 0 bases and V by 3 bases; bases with no gene match: 1. Germline V CDR1 and CDR2: WSHSY, SAAADI. The CDR3 length is 16 residues. The CDR3 DNA reads TGCGCCAGCAGTGACGGGACTAGCGGGAGCTCCTACGAGCAGTACTTC. This codes for CASSDGTSGSSYEQYF.

This clonotype was found many times. This chain joins TRBV12-3 or TRBV12-4 and TRBJ2-4; the match to TRBD2 covers 9 bases. This CDR3 region has 18 residues. The V gene end was trimmed by 3 bases and the J gene end by 1 base; junction bases not matched to a gene: 10. The CDR3, as DNA: TGTGCCAGCAGTTTTGGGGCTAGCGGGGCTTCGGCCAAAAACATTCAGTACTTC. Protein product: CASSFGASGASAKNIQYF.

This clonotype was found a few times. The CDR3 reads CASSYPQRGTGELFF. DNA of the CDR3: TGTGCCAGCAGTTATCCGCAGCGTGGGACCGGGGAGCTGTTTTTT. The chain joins TRBV6-5 to TRBJ2-2; no clear D. CDR1 MNHEY and CDR2 SVGAGI come from the germline V gene. V was shortened by 3 bases and J by 5 bases, with 13 bases between the two germline ends. There are 15 residues in the CDR3.

There are many counts of this clonotype. This chain connects TRBV5-1 to TRBJ1-6; D call uncertain. V gave up 4 bases and J gave up 8 bases, with 10 bases separating them. This CDR3 has 13 residues. The V gene's germline CDR1 is SGHRS and CDR2 YFSETQ. The CDR3 DNA is TGCGCCAGCAGCACCCGGGAAGATTCACCCCTCCACTTT. It specifies CASSTREDSPLHF.

This clonotype was counted a few times. This chain joins TRBV6-6 and TRBJ1-5; TRBD1 might be the D (5 bases). Trimming removed 5 bases at V and 5 bases at J, with 10 bases between. This CDR3 region has 13 residues. Per germline, CDR1 MNHNY and CDR2 SVGAGI (reference sequence). The CDR3 sequence is CASSTDTYQPQHF. As DNA, the CDR3 is TGTGCCAGCAGTACGGACACCTATCAGCCCCAGCATTTT.

This clonotype was seen a handful of times. The chain has TRBV20-1 and TRBJ2-7, with D perhaps given as TRBD1 or TRBD2 (7 bases each). The CDR3 spans 13 residues. CDR1 and CDR2 (germline): DFQATT, SNEGSKA (reference sequence). Trimming removed 6 bases at V and 1 base at J, with 13 bases between. DNA of the CDR3: TGCAGTGCCAGACAGGGAGGGTCCTACGAGCAGTACTTC. Residues: CSARQGGSYEQYF.

The rearrangement uses TRBV6-2 or TRBV6-3 and TRBJ2-1; 11 bases map to TRBD2. Germline V gene sequence: CDR1 MNHEY, CDR2 SVGEGT. The CDR3 extends over 15 amino acids. Trimming took 6 bases from V and 4 from J; bases not matched to a gene: 5. The CDR3 loop reads CASSLTSGEYNEQFF. In DNA, the CDR3 is TGTGCCAGCAGCCTGACTAGCGGGGAGTACAATGAGCAGTTCTTC.

This rearrangement joins TRBV18 to TRBJ2-7; no clear D gene. The CDR3 totals 14 residues. V was trimmed by 4 bases and J by 1 base, leaving 11 bases between them. Germline CDR1 is KGHSH and CDR2 is LQKENI. Here the CDR3 reads CASSLARPSYEQYF. CDR3 nucleotides: TGTGCCAGCTCACTCGCCCGACCATCCTACGAGCAGTACTTC. Together with reference TRBV18 and TRBJ2-7, the CDR3 gives the full variable domain: NAGVMQNPRHLVRRRGQEARLRCSPMKGHSHVYWYRQLPEEGLKFMVYLQKENIIDESGMPKERFSAEFPKEGPSILRIQQVVRGDSAAYFCASSLARPSYEQYFGPGTRLTVT.

This clonotype was found a few times. The V and J genes are TRBV6-5 and TRBJ2-4; a possible D gene is TRBD1 (6 bases). Germline CDR1 MNHEY, CDR2 SVGAGI. This CDR3 region has 13 residues. Trimming removed 5 bases from V and 5 bases from J, with 10 bases in between. CDR3 protein: CASSHRVENIQYF. The CDR3 DNA sequence: TGTGCCAGCAGTCACAGGGTGGAAAACATTCAGTACTTC.

The chain recombines TRBV20-1 with TRBJ1-6; weak D call: TRBD1 (5 bases). This CDR3 has 15 residues. Trimming stripped 5 bases from V and 8 bases from J, with 19 bases between. Germline V gene sequence: CDR1 DFQATT, CDR2 SNEGSKA (reference sequence). The chain's CDR3 is CSAETVGRVYSPLHF. The CDR3 DNA sequence: TGCAGTGCTGAGACTGTCGGCAGGGTATATTCACCCCTCCACTTT.

This clonotype was found a few times. This chain connects TRBV6-5 to TRBJ2-5, with 9 bases that match TRBD2. The ends lost 5 bases at V and 2 bases at J; junction bases unmatched: 12. Germline CDR1 MNHEY, CDR2 SVGAGI. The CDR3 spans 17 residues. This chain's CDR3 is CASSTPGGLAGQETQYF. CDR3 coding DNA: TGTGCCAGCAGTACTCCCGGGGGGCTAGCGGGGCAAGAGACCCAGTACTTC.

In this sample, this clonotype turned up a few times. This sequence joins TRBV6-1 and TRBJ2-5, with D tentatively TRBD1 (6 bases). Germline V gives CDR1 MNHNS, CDR2 SASEGT. V dropped 8 bases and J dropped 3 bases, with 16 bases sitting between them. This CDR3 region has 14 residues. Here the CDR3 DNA reads TGTGCCAGCCACCCAGCGTGGACAGAAGAGACCCAGTACTTC. Translated: CASHPAWTEETQYF.

This clonotype was seen ten or more times. The chain uses TRBV7-2 and TRBJ2-7, with D unresolved. CDR1 and CDR2 (germline): SGHTA, FQGNSA. CDR3 size: 13 residues. V gave up 0 bases and J gave up 3 bases, with 6 bases separating them. The CDR3 loop reads CASSLALDYEQYF. The CDR3 DNA is TGTGCCAGCAGCTTAGCCCTGGACTACGAGCAGTACTTC.